The clone carrying this T cell receptor beta chain has only a few counts. This sample was taken from a study of identical twins. TCRdb passed the 5' RACE reads through MiXCR, listing each CDR3 protein once. There are about 470,000 distinct CDR3 sequences in the sample; 24% occur only once, and 2.5% to 3.5% lies in the top ten. The CDR3 runs 15 residues. Deletions cut 5 bases from V and 4 bases from J, with 16 bases between. Germline CDR1 and CDR2: MNHEY and SMNVEV (reference sequence). Another study also made use of these data, one on T cells expressing NK-cell markers.

The source material was CD4+ T cells sorted from blood. The origin of this receptor is a woman under 30 in good health. This chain connects TRBV27 to TRBJ2-3; possible D gene TRBD2, 5 bases. CDR3 bases: TGTGCCAGCAGTCCCGACTACCCTGGCGCAGATACGCAGTATTTT. It translates to CASSPDYPGADTQYF.